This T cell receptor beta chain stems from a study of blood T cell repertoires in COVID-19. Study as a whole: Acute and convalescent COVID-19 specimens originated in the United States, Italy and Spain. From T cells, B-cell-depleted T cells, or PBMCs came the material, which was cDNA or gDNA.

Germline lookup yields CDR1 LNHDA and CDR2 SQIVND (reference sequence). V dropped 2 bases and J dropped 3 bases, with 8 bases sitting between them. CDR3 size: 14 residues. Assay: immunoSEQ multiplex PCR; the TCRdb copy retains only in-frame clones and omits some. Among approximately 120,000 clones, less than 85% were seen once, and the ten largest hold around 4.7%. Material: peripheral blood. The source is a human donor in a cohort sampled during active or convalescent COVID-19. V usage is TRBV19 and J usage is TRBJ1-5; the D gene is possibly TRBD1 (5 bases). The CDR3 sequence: CASSITGVNQPQHF. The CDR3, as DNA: TGTGCCAGTAGTATAACGGGGGTCAATCAGCCCCAGCATTTT.